A selection of T cell receptor beta chains follows, all from one sample in a study of blood T cell repertoires in COVID-19. Libraries were prepared by immunoSEQ multiplex PCR; TCRdb keeps only in-frame clonotypes and omits some of them. The sample lists 150,000 to 200,000 clones, around 90% occurring once. Sequencing was done on a sample of peripheral blood. These receptors all stem from a woman in her fifties or sixties with acute or convalescent COVID-19. Both conserved end residues are part of each CDR3. A D gene is named only where the DNA matches it firmly. Some rows have no size entry. The others give once, few or many, or a class for an expanded clone.

TRBJ2-2,NA,TRBV6-5,NA,CASRSGVNTGELFF,TGTGCCAGCAGGTCCGGAGTGAACACCGGGGAGCTGTTTTTT
TRBJ2-1,NA,TRBV7-2,NA,CASSLFGYDGNEQFF,TGTGCCAGCAGCTTATTCGGGTATGACGGCAATGAGCAGTTCTTC
TRBJ2-7,TRBD2,TRBV7-2,few,CASSLTAGGAYEQYF,TGTGCCAGCAGCTTAACTGCGGGAGGGGCCTACGAGCAGTACTTC
TRBJ1-1,NA,TRBV5-1,NA,CASSLHGGTEAFF,TGCGCCAGCAGCTTACACGGAGGCACTGAAGCTTTCTTT
TRBJ2-1,NA,TRBV11-3,NA,CASSYKTSNEQFF,TGTGCCAGCAGCTATAAGACTAGCAATGAGCAGTTCTTC
TRBJ1-6,TRBD1,TRBV12-3/TRBV12-4,NA,CASSFRGNSPLHF,TGTGCCAGCAGTTTCAGGGGGAATTCACCCCTCCACTTT
TRBJ2-1,TRBD2,TRBV19,NA,CASSIQGLAGSYNEQFF,TGTGCCAGTAGTATACAGGGACTAGCGGGCTCCTACAATGAGCAGTTCTTC
TRBJ2-5,TRBD1,TRBV25-1,once,CASTPGQGSPYQETQYF,TGTGCCAGCACCCCGGGACAGGGGTCCCCGTACCAAGAGACCCAGTACTTC
TRBJ2-1,TRBD1,TRBV24-1,NA,CATSDWTGEQFF,TGTGCCACCAGTGATTGGACAGGTGAACAGTTCTTC
TRBJ2-7,TRBD1,TRBV6-2/TRBV6-3,NA,CASGLGQSYEQYF,TGTGCCAGCGGCCTGGGACAGTCCTACGAGCAGTACTTC
TRBJ1-6,NA,TRBV3-1/TRBV3-2,once,CASSPCRFNAPLHF,TGTGCCAGCAGCCCTTGTCGGTTCAACGCGCCCCTCCACTTT
TRBJ2-5,TRBD2,TRBV7-2,NA,CASSLALGSGWADETQYF,TGTGCCAGCAGCTTAGCGCTCGGTAGCGGGTGGGCAGACGAGACCCAGTACTTC
TRBJ1-1,NA,TRBV5-1,NA,CASSLEAGWTEAFF,TGCGCCAGCAGCTTGGAGGCAGGGTGGACTGAAGCTTTCTTT
TRBJ2-1,TRBD2,TRBV19,NA,CASSTPSRGGSPNEQFF,TGTGCCAGTAGTACCCCATCGAGGGGCGGGAGTCCCAATGAGCAGTTCTTC
TRBJ2-2,TRBD2,TRBV6-2/TRBV6-3,few,CASGQGLAAGELFF,TGTGCCAGCGGCCAGGGACTAGCGGCCGGGGAGCTGTTTTTT
TRBJ2-3,NA,TRBV24-1,NA,CATSDQGTDTQYF,TGTGCCACCAGTGACCAGGGCACAGATACGCAGTATTTT
TRBJ1-5,NA,TRBV11-2,once,CASSPSGGINQPQHF,TGTGCCAGCAGCCCAAGTGGAGGGATCAATCAGCCCCAGCATTTT
TRBJ1-1,NA,TRBV12-3/TRBV12-4,NA,CASSRQRDTEAFF,TGTGCCAGCTCTCGACAGAGAGACACTGAAGCTTTCTTT
TRBJ2-5,NA,TRBV5-1,NA,CASSYTSTRRETQYF,TGCGCCAGCAGCTATACTAGCACCAGGCGAGAGACCCAGTACTTC
TRBJ2-2,TRBD2,TRBV3-1/TRBV3-2,NA,CASSQWTSGSRNTGELFF,TGTGCCAGCAGCCAATGGACTAGCGGGAGTAGAAACACCGGGGAGCTGTTTTTT
TRBJ2-3,NA,TRBV5-1,NA,CASSLTGITDTQYF,TGCGCCAGCAGCTTGACAGGGATCACAGATACGCAGTATTTT
TRBJ1-1,NA,TRBV11-2,NA,CASSPRVNTEAFF,TGTGCCAGCAGCCCCCGGGTTAACACTGAAGCTTTCTTT
TRBJ1-4,NA,TRBV12-3/TRBV12-4,NA,CASTGGPREKLFF,TGTGCCAGCACCGGAGGCCCAAGGGAAAAACTGTTTTTT
TRBJ1-1,NA,TRBV5-1,NA,CASSLGHVWNTEAFF,TGCGCCAGCAGCTTGGGGCACGTTTGGAACACTGAAGCTTTCTTT
TRBJ2-1,TRBD2,TRBV7-2,NA,CASSRTSGGARYNEQFF,TGTGCCAGCAGCCGGACTAGCGGGGGGGCGCGATACAATGAGCAGTTCTTC
TRBJ1-5,NA,TRBV28,NA,CASREGGGLNQPQHF,TGTGCCAGCAGGGAGGGAGGGGGATTGAATCAGCCCCAGCATTTT
TRBJ1-1,NA,TRBV18,NA,CASSPIGGRTEAFF,TGTGCCAGCTCACCGATCGGGGGGAGGACTGAAGCTTTCTTT
TRBJ2-6,NA,TRBV5-1,NA,CASSANNPSLDSGANVLTF,TGCGCCAGCAGCGCGAATAACCCTTCCCTTGACTCTGGGGCCAACGTCCTGACTTTC
TRBJ1-2,TRBD1,TRBV27,NA,CASSSLDRGTNYGYTF,TGTGCCAGCAGTTCCCTGGACAGGGGGACTAACTATGGCTACACCTTC
TRBJ2-3,TRBD2,TRBV5-4,NA,CASGLVWRETDTQYF,TGTGCCAGCGGGCTTGTTTGGCGGGAGACAGATACGCAGTATTTT
TRBJ1-1,NA,TRBV30,NA,CAWSRGVDTEAFF,TGTGCCTGGAGTCGGGGTGTTGACACTGAAGCTTTCTTT
TRBJ1-2,NA,TRBV5-4,NA,CASSLVFSGANYGYTF,TGTGCCAGCAGCTTGGTGTTCTCAGGGGCAAACTATGGCTACACCTTC
TRBJ1-2,TRBD1,TRBV2,once,CASRQGFGYTF,TGTGCCAGCAGACAGGGGTTCGGCTACACCTTC
TRBJ1-1,NA,TRBV18,NA,CASSPPPGYGAFF,TGTGCCAGCTCACCCCCGCCAGGTTACGGTGCTTTCTTT
TRBJ2-7,NA,TRBV2,NA,CASSKESGTEQYF,TGTGCCAGCAGTAAGGAATCGGGAACCGAGCAGTACTTC
TRBJ1-2,TRBD1,TRBV29-1,NA,CSAVEQTGGFGYTF,TGCAGCGCCGTGGAACAGACAGGGGGTTTTGGCTACACCTTC
TRBJ1-2,NA,TRBV18,NA,CASSPAANYGYTF,TGTGCCAGCTCACCAGCAGCTAACTATGGCTACACCTTC
TRBJ1-2,NA,TRBV12-3/TRBV12-4,few,CASSKGVRGYTF,TGTGCCAGCAGTAAAGGGGTTCGTGGCTACACCTTC
TRBJ1-2,TRBD1,TRBV15,NA,CATSRPSGTGDSDGYTF,TGTGCCACCAGCAGACCCTCCGGGACAGGGGATTCGGATGGCTACACCTTC
TRBJ1-1,TRBD1,TRBV5-1,once,CASSWTGDTEAFF,TGCGCCAGCAGTTGGACAGGGGACACTGAAGCTTTCTTT